The 18 T cell receptor beta chains presented below share a single source sample, sequenced in a study of CD8 T cells in ankylosing spondylitis. TCRdb redid the calling of the 5' RACE reads with MiXCR, one entry per CDR3 protein. In the table there are around 30,000 distinct CDR3 sequences, 5% to 5.5% of which are singletons. The sequencing sample was made of blood, either unsorted or a sorted T cell fraction (not recorded which). The receptors were gathered from a female donor with ankylosing spondylitis or in good health (not recorded which).

The chain couples TRBV9 to TRBJ2-1; D gene uncertain. The germline V gene has CDR1 SGDLS and CDR2 YYNGEE. The CDR3 spans 16 residues. V lost 0 bases and J 3 bases, leaving 13 bases between the germline ends. CDR3 sequence: CASSVAPGPNYNEQFF. CDR3 sequence (DNA): TGTGCCAGCAGCGTAGCCCCCGGCCCGAACTACAATGAGCAGTTCTTC.

This rearrangement joins TRBV9 to TRBJ2-2; 7 bases align to TRBD2. Trimming cost V 6 bases and J 0 bases; bases outside gene matches: 11. This CDR3 comprises 17 residues. Germline V gives CDR1 SGDLS, CDR2 YYNGEE. CDR3 nucleotides: TGTGCCAGCAAGGTGGGCCAGGGACTATCGAACACCGGGGAGCTGTTTTTT. Translation gives CASKVGQGLSNTGELFF.

This clonotype appeared many times. CDR3 nucleotide sequence: TGTGCCAGCAGCCCCGGACAGGGGCTTGGCGCTGAAGCTTTCTTT. This translates into CASSPGQGLGAEAFF. The chain couples TRBV9 to TRBJ1-1; 9 nucleotides match TRBD1. Germline CDR1 reads SGDLS; CDR2 reads YYNGEE. The length of the CDR3 is 15 residues. V lost 4 bases and J lost 6; bases outside the gene matches: 10.

This clonotype was observed at least ten times. This rearrangement joins TRBV9 to TRBJ2-5; D might be TRBD1 (5 bases). This CDR3 has 15 residues. CDR1 and CDR2 (germline): SGDLS, YYNGEE. Trimming pared 4 bases from V and 9 bases from J, leaving 22 bases between. The CDR3 region is CASSPTGHSSGAQYF. The CDR3 DNA reads TGTGCCAGCAGCCCAACTGGACACTCTTCGGGTGCCCAGTACTTC.

This clonotype showed up many times. This chain links TRBV9 with TRBJ1-1; 7 nucleotides align to TRBD1. The CDR3 is made up of 14 amino acids. Germline values: CDR1 SGDLS, CDR2 YYNGEE. Trimming took 0 bases from V and 4 from J; bases not matched to a gene: 3. Here the CDR3 reads CASSVDPGGTEAFF. The CDR3 DNA is TGTGCCAGCAGCGTAGATCCAGGGGGCACTGAAGCTTTCTTT.

This clonotype was detected many times. J is TRBJ2-5 and V is TRBV9, with 11 bases aligning to TRBD2. CDR1 and CDR2 (germline): SGDLS, YYNGEE. Germline trimming cut 4 bases from V and 1 base from J; bases unmatched to any gene: 6. This CDR3 region has 16 residues. The CDR3 spells CASSYGTSGVQETQYF. The CDR3 DNA follows: TGTGCCAGCAGCTACGGGACTAGCGGAGTCCAAGAGACCCAGTACTTC.

This clonotype showed up many times. The chain carries TRBV9 and TRBJ1-3; D ambiguous. V was pared by 0 bases and J by 0 bases, with 7 bases between. Germline V gene data show CDR1 as SGDLS and CDR2 as YYNGEE. This CDR3 comprises 15 residues. The CDR3 reads CASSVGENSGNTIYF. DNA for the CDR3: TGTGCCAGCAGCGTAGGGGAAAACTCTGGAAACACCATATATTTT.

The table lists this clonotype with many counts. The V and J genes are TRBV9 and TRBJ2-7; 9 bases fit TRBD2. The ends lost 3 bases at V and 0 bases at J; junction bases unmatched: 4. The CDR3 runs to 15 residues. In germline, CDR1 is SGDLS, CDR2 YYNGEE. The CDR3 DNA reads TGTGCCAGCAGCGCGCCTAGCGGGGACTCCTACGAGCAGTACTTC. Translation gives CASSAPSGDSYEQYF.

This clonotype was seen ten or more times. V and J are TRBV9 and TRBJ1-6; tentative D call: TRBD1 (6 bases). The CDR3 sequence is 14 residues long. Germline assignment: CDR1 SGDLS and CDR2 YYNGEE. Trimming removed 7 bases from V and 10 bases from J, with 18 bases in between. The CDR3 DNA reads TGTGCCAGCTCATCACAGGGCCAAAGCTCACCCCTCCACTTT. It specifies CASSSQGQSSPLHF.

The sample holds many counts of this clonotype. The genes are TRBV9 and TRBJ2-2; no clear D gene. V was shortened by 3 bases and J by 7 bases, with 13 bases between the two germline ends. The CDR3 consists of 14 residues. The V gene's germline CDR1 is SGDLS and CDR2 YYNGEE. The CDR3 coding sequence is TGTGCCAGCAGCGCCGTTACGGATGGCGGGGAGCTGTTTTTT. The encoded protein is CASSAVTDGGELFF.

In its sample, this clonotype is medium-sized (0.01 to 0.1%). V gene TRBV9 combines with J gene TRBJ1-6, with 9 bases that match TRBD1. Germline V CDR1 and CDR2: SGDLS, YYNGEE. This CDR3 has 15 amino acids. V lost 4 bases to trimming and J lost 9 bases; unmatched junction nucleotides: 8. The CDR3 spells CASSPGQGQGSPLHF. CDR3 nucleotides: TGTGCCAGCAGCCCCGGACAGGGACAGGGTTCACCCCTCCACTTT. The full variable domain, rest sourced from reference TRBV9 and TRBJ1-6, is DSGVTQTPKHLITATGQRVTLRCSPRSGDLSVYWYQQSLDQGLQFLIQYYNGEERAKGNILERFSAQQFPDLHSELNLSSLELGDSALYFCASSPGQGQGSPLHFGNGTRLTVT.

This clonotype ranks as medium-sized. This rearrangement joins TRBV9 to TRBJ2-1; D is ambiguous. Germline-derived CDR1 and CDR2 are SGDLS and YYNGEE. The CDR3 is made up of 13 amino acids. V lost 0 bases, J lost 4 bases, and 5 bases lay in between. DNA of the CDR3: TGTGCCAGCAGCGTAGACCTTTACAATGAGCAGTTCTTC. Residues: CASSVDLYNEQFF. Using reference TRBV9 and TRBJ2-1 for the parts outside the CDR3, the full variable domain is DSGVTQTPKHLITATGQRVTLRCSPRSGDLSVYWYQQSLDQGLQFLIQYYNGEERAKGNILERFSAQQFPDLHSELNLSSLELGDSALYFCASSVDLYNEQFFGPGTRLTVL.

This clonotype was counted many times. The chain carries TRBV9 and TRBJ2-4; D possibly uses TRBD1 or TRBD2 (5 bases each). This CDR3 comprises 17 residues. Germline values: CDR1 SGDLS, CDR2 YYNGEE. Deletions cut 4 bases from V and 9 bases from J, with 26 bases between. This chain's CDR3 is CASSPPPGTVGKFIQYF. CDR3 DNA sequence: TGTGCCAGCAGCCCGCCCCCCGGGACGGTTGGAAAGTTCATTCAGTACTTC.

Ten or more counts support this clonotype. The chain recombines TRBV9 with TRBJ1-3, with unresolved D. V lost 0 bases and J 0 bases, leaving 7 bases between the germline ends. The CDR3 runs 15 residues. Germline CDR1 SGDLS, CDR2 YYNGEE. This CDR3 is CASSVEGNSGNTIYF. The CDR3, as DNA: TGTGCCAGCAGCGTAGAGGGCAACTCTGGAAACACCATATATTTT.

This clonotype was recorded a few times. The chain joins TRBV9 to TRBJ2-3; D unclear. The CDR3 covers 13 residues. V was pared by 0 bases and J by 5 bases, with 7 bases between. Germline V gene sequence: CDR1 SGDLS, CDR2 YYNGEE. The CDR3 loop reads CASSVGAQDTQYF. For the CDR3, the DNA is TGTGCCAGCAGCGTAGGGGCCCAAGATACGCAGTATTTT.

This chain joins TRBV9 and TRBJ2-1; perhaps TRBD2 as D (5 bases). The CDR3 length is 15 residues. Trimming stripped 4 bases from V and 0 bases from J, with 11 bases between. CDR1 is SGDLS, CDR2 YYNGEE, per germline. Here the CDR3 DNA reads TGTGCCAGCAGCCCCCGCCGGGGCTCCTACAATGAGCAGTTCTTC. Amino acid sequence: CASSPRRGSYNEQFF.

The chain has TRBV9 and TRBJ2-2; no firm D call. Trimming removed 0 bases from V and 11 bases from J, with 20 bases in between. The CDR3 consists of 16 residues. Germline V gives CDR1 SGDLS, CDR2 YYNGEE. CDR3 nucleotides: TGTGCCAGCAGCGTAGAGCTCCCCAACACGAGGTCCGAGCTGTTTTTT. Residues: CASSVELPNTRSELFF.

The chain recombines TRBV9 with TRBJ2-7, with D perhaps TRBD1 (5 bases). The CDR3 covers 14 residues. Germline CDR1 reads SGDLS; CDR2 reads YYNGEE. Trimming shortened V by 4 bases and J by 3 bases, and 14 bases separated the two germline ends. DNA for the CDR3: TGTGCCAGCAGCTTACAGGATTCGGGCTACGAGCAGTACTTC. Protein: CASSLQDSGYEQYF.